The 21 T cell receptor beta chains presented below share a single source sample, sequenced in a study of CXCR3-negative and CXCR3-positive naive CD8 T cells (dated by TCRdb to between 2018 and 2021). The data were produced on a NextSeq 550. The Human TCR Profiling Kit (MiLaboratory) was used to prepare UMI-labeled 5' RACE TRB cDNA libraries. TCRdb reprocessed the sequencing reads and holds a single record per CDR3 protein sequence, with no DNA. The sample has around 57,000 distinct CDR3 sequences on record. The top ten constitute 20% to 30% of the sample. Sample: memory CD8+ T cells from blood. The sample's cell subset or site label is to be understood as: conventional CD8+ memory T cells (TMEM), sorted as controls. Receptors originate from a human donor in good health. Some clones in this sample may be carry-over from other donors' samples.

The chain uses TRBV5-1 and TRBJ1-2; the D call of TRBD1 rests on TCRdb alone, since no DNA is present to check it. This CDR3 has 13 amino acids. CDR1 and CDR2 (germline): SGHRS, YFSETQ. CDR3 sequence: CASSSLTVHGYTF. Full variable domain (remainder filled in from reference TRBV5-1 and TRBJ1-2): KAGVTQTPRYLIKTRGQQVTLSCSPISGHRSVSWYQQTPGQGLQFLFEYFSETQRNKGNFPGRFSGRQFSNSRSEMNVSTLELGDSALYLCASSSLTVHGYTFGSGTRLTVV.

The chain couples TRBV6-2 or TRBV6-3 to TRBJ2-7. CDR1 MNHEY and CDR2 SVGEGT come from the germline V gene. The CDR3 sequence is 12 residues long. The CDR3 protein is CASEDGYYEQYF.

The J gene is TRBJ2-7, the V gene TRBV7-9; checking the TCRdb D call of TRBD2 is not possible without DNA. The CDR3 consists of 17 residues. Germline V gene lookup returns CDR1 SEHNR and CDR2 FQNEAQ (reference sequence). This CDR3 reads CASSLASGGIRAYEQYF.

This chain uses TRBV20-1 with TRBJ1-5; the D call of TRBD1 rests on TCRdb alone, since no DNA is present to check it. The CDR3 covers 16 residues. Germline lookup yields CDR1 DFQATT and CDR2 SNEGSKA (reference sequence). CDR3 residues: CSARDSGGAGNQPQHF.

V usage is TRBV7-2 and J usage is TRBJ1-5; without DNA, the TCRdb call of TRBD1 cannot be checked. Germline CDR1 is SGHTA and CDR2 is FQGNSA. CDR3 length: 17 residues. The CDR3 here is CASGGQAPSYSNQPQHF.

The V gene is TRBV7-3, the J gene TRBJ2-1; no DNA is available, so the TRBD2 call from TCRdb remains unchecked. The CDR3 is 15 amino acids. Germline lookup yields CDR1 SGHTA and CDR2 FQGTGA. CDR3 residues: CASSFVAGRANEQFF.

This chain joins TRBV10-3 and TRBJ2-7. The CDR3 extends over 11 amino acids. Germline V gene data show CDR1 as ENHRY and CDR2 as SYGVKD. Here the CDR3 reads CAISEGFGQYF.

The rearrangement joins TRBV6-2 or TRBV6-3 to TRBJ2-3; TCRdb calls TRBD1, which cannot be checked without DNA. Germline V gives CDR1 MNHEY, CDR2 SVGEGT. CDR3 size: 14 residues. The CDR3 reads CASSSSSGTDTQYF.

This sequence joins TRBV6-2 or TRBV6-3 and TRBJ2-5; lacking DNA, the TRBD2 call made by TCRdb goes unchecked. The CDR3 length is 16 residues. Germline assignment: CDR1 MNHEY and CDR2 SVGEGT. The CDR3 sequence is CASSYSDRDSEEIQYF.

Here the CDR3 reads CSVEMDTSYEQYF. The chain has TRBV29-1 and TRBJ2-7. The CDR3 is 13 residues long. Germline CDR1 is SQVTM and CDR2 is ANQGSEA.

The chain combines TRBV29-1 with TRBJ2-1; TCRdb proposes TRBD2, but this gene call is untestable without DNA. This CDR3 comprises 13 residues. Germline CDR1 and CDR2: SQVTM and ANQGSEA. Here the CDR3 reads CSVPRLAANEQFF.

The chain is built from TRBV20-1 and TRBJ1-1. From germline, CDR1 is DFQATT and CDR2 SNEGSKA (reference sequence). The CDR3 totals 15 residues. The CDR3 sequence is CSARDIPSGNTEAFF.

The J gene is TRBJ2-1, the V gene TRBV20-1; TCRdb selects TRBD1, and the lack of DNA leaves this call unchecked. This CDR3 contains 15 residues. Germline V gene sequence: CDR1 DFQATT, CDR2 SNEGSKA (reference sequence). The CDR3 loop is CSARDGGQGWHEQFF.

The chain has TRBV2 and TRBJ2-5; TCRdb returns TRBD1, unconfirmable since there is no DNA. The CDR3 sequence is 14 residues long. CDR1 and CDR2 (germline): SNHLY, FYNNEI. CDR3: CASSEVTGRETQYF.

V gene TRBV29-1 combines with J gene TRBJ1-2; TCRdb calls TRBD1, which cannot be checked without DNA. CDR1 SQVTM and CDR2 ANQGSEA come from the germline V gene. The CDR3 has 12 amino acids. CDR3: CSVVGQLYGYTF.

The chain recombines TRBV28 with TRBJ2-7; absent DNA, TCRdb's TRBD1 call cannot be checked. Looked up from germline, CDR1 is MDHEN and CDR2 is SYDVKM. The CDR3 has 18 residues. The chain's CDR3 is CASSFNPRKTGSSYEQYF.

The V and J genes are TRBV7-3 and TRBJ1-2. Germline values: CDR1 SGHTA, CDR2 FQGTGA. The CDR3 runs to 17 residues. The CDR3 sequence is CASSQKVQGLRNYGYTF.

The chain links TRBV5-1 to TRBJ1-2. CDR1 is SGHRS and CDR2 is YFSETQ in the germline V gene. This CDR3 is 15 amino acids long. Here the CDR3 reads CASSLDFGVVYGYTF.

V gene TRBV12-3 or TRBV12-4 combines with J gene TRBJ2-1; no DNA is available, so the TRBD1 call from TCRdb remains unchecked. This CDR3 is 15 amino acids long. CDR3 region: CASSLGDTSYNEQFF.

V gene TRBV14 combines with J gene TRBJ2-5; without DNA, the TCRdb call of TRBD2 cannot be checked. This CDR3 has 17 residues. The germline gives CDR1 SGHDN, CDR2 FVKESK. Here the CDR3 reads CASSLERTSGNQETQYF. The whole variable domain, remainder taken from reference TRBV14 and TRBJ2-5, is EAGVTQFPSHSVIEKGQTVTLRCDPISGHDNLYWYRRVMGKEIKFLLHFVKESKQDESGMPNNRFLAERTGGTYSTLKVQPAELEDSGVYFCASSLERTSGNQETQYFGPGTRLLVL.

The chain recombines TRBV4-3 with TRBJ2-7; TCRdb lists TRBD1, though no DNA is available to test this call. CDR3 size: 15 residues. Germline CDR1 reads LGHNA; CDR2 reads YSLEER. CDR3 sequence reads: CASSQEPDRSYEQYF.